This section outlines one TCR beta chain sequence together with its context. Its specific antigen is unknown. Nothing much larger sits one base from this clone, and base qualities are not available. The entry originates in a study of blood T cell repertoires in COVID-19 (TCRdb year 2020). With regard to the full study: Samples from collaborators originated in the United States, Italy and Spain and spanned both the acute and convalescent phases of COVID-19. HLA class I and class II types, where available, came from metadata supplied by the sample provider rather than from assay-based typing. Samples came from the ongoing ImmuneRACE study (first 160 participants) plus 1,254 subjects from 6 global collaborators. The dataset comprised deeply sampled blood TCRbeta repertoires from subjects exposed to, actively infected with, or recovered from COVID-19. The prospective study material was composed of cDNA or gDNA derived from T cells, B-cell-depleted T cells, or PBMCs. The sample metadata nearly always contained a de-identified subject ID, COVID-19 status, age in years and sex. The repertoires were made available in a free public database intended to serve as a resource for research on the immune response to SARS-CoV-2.

The collaborating institutions used their own protocols to collect whole blood in K2EDTA tubes. Collaborator samples were shipped for TCRbeta analysis as frozen whole blood, isolated PBMCs, or DNA extracted from either sample type. The CDR3 contains 15 residues, cysteine and phenylalanine counted. Of all the DNA, just the CDR3 is kept, 45 bases in frame from base 1. Relative to germline, V is 2 bases shorter and J is 4 bases shorter, with 12 bases between their ends. Per the germline V gene (reference sequence), LNHDA is the CDR1 and SQIVND is the CDR2. Overall study outcomes, separate from this receptor: How much clinical and demographic metadata was included differed by source and by participant, and the metadata was provided uncurated.

TCRbeta CDR3 regions were amplified from genomic DNA using the immunoSEQ Assay, a bias-controlled multiplex PCR. The source study handled its data this way. Within the assay, amplification of reference gene primers was used to estimate how many nucleated cells each sample contained. To quantify the absolute abundance of each unique TCRbeta CDR3 rearrangement, sequence reads were collapsed and filtered. Productive Simpson clonality was computed per sample as the square root of Simpson's diversity index over productive rearrangements. Sourced from immuneACCESS, this table was stored by TCRdb with only in-frame sequences that have V and J called. A share of the clones is absent; for the studies checked, an unresolved V gene accounts for under half, and the remainder has no known explanation. V and J calls and clone size are as listed in that table; D and trimming were resolved from the DNA. The sample table shows about 240,000 clones, and roughly four fifths are seen once. Clones ranked in the top ten supply around 9.9% of the sample.

Material: peripheral blood. The clonotype comes from a woman older than 75 with acute or convalescent COVID-19. The sequence is built from TRBV19 and TRBJ1-5, with an unclear D gene assignment. The sequence in DNA is TGTGCCAGTAGTATATTTGCGGGATGGAATCAGCCCCAGCATTTT. It encodes CASSIFAGWNQPQHF.